The 21 T cell receptor beta chains below all came from one sample that was sequenced in a study of T cell responses to AZD1222 COVID-19 vaccine. Only in-frame clones appear in the TCRdb table, and some are missing; sequencing was by immunoSEQ multiplex PCR. This table has 70,000 to 95,000 clones, roughly 90% appearing once. Here the sequenced sample was peripheral blood, taken 28 days after the second AZD1222 dose. The receptors shown here come from an adult who received the AZD1222 COVID-19 vaccine.

This sequence joins TRBV5-1 and TRBJ2-7; the D call may be TRBD1 or TRBD2 (5 bases each). The CDR3 sequence is 15 residues long. Trimming removed 0 bases at V and 4 bases at J, with 14 bases between. CDR1 SGHRS and CDR2 YFSETQ come from the germline V gene. This CDR3 is CASSLAWGRAYEQYF. The DNA for the CDR3 is TGCGCCAGCAGCTTGGCCTGGGGGAGAGCGTACGAGCAGTACTTC.

V gene TRBV19 combines with J gene TRBJ1-2, with D tentatively TRBD1 (6 bases). Per germline, CDR1 LNHDA and CDR2 SQIVND (reference sequence). This CDR3 has 14 amino acids. With 3 bases removed from V and 7 bases from J, the gap between germline ends came to 15 bases. CDR3 DNA sequence: TGTGCCAGTAGTATCGGGACAACTCGGGGTGGCTACACCTTC. Translation: CASSIGTTRGGYTF.

The V gene is TRBV28, the J gene TRBJ2-5; D gene unclear. The CDR3 sequence is 12 residues long. Between the trimmed V and J ends, which lost 7 bases and 4 bases, there was a span of 10 bases. The germline CDR1 and CDR2 sequences are MDHEN and SYDVKM. DNA of the CDR3: TGTGCCAGCAACACGGGTGGAGAGACCCAGTACTTC. It translates to CASNTGGETQYF.

The rearrangement links TRBV25-1 to TRBJ1-4; the D gene is possibly TRBD1 (6 bases). The germline CDR1 and CDR2 sequences are MGHDK and SYGVNS. The V and J ends lost 3 bases and 8 bases respectively, with 13 bases between them. The CDR3 consists of 14 residues. This CDR3 is CASSDYREGEKLFF. The DNA of the CDR3 is TGTGCCAGCAGTGACTACAGGGAAGGGGAAAAACTGTTTTTT.

The rearrangement links TRBV28 to TRBJ1-2; unclear D gene. V dropped 5 bases and J dropped 0 bases, with 16 bases sitting between them. The germline CDR1 and CDR2 sequences are MDHEN and SYDVKM. The CDR3 consists of 16 residues. CDR3 sequence reads: CASSQAVGRANYGYTF. The CDR3, as DNA: TGTGCCAGCAGTCAAGCTGTGGGCCGAGCTAACTATGGCTACACCTTC.

V gene TRBV3-1 (or the pseudogene TRBV3-2) combines with J gene TRBJ1-2; 9 nucleotides agree with TRBD1. The junction had 8 bases not matched to a gene; V was cut back by 3 bases and J by 3 bases. Per germline, CDR1 LGHDT and CDR2 YNNKEL (reference sequence). This CDR3 region has 16 residues. The CDR3 reads CASSHSGTGRYYGYTF. In nucleotides, the CDR3 is TGTGCCAGCAGCCACTCCGGGACAGGGCGATACTATGGCTACACCTTC.

The chain joins TRBV7-9 to TRBJ2-1; no clear D. Germline-derived CDR1 and CDR2 are SEHNR and FQNEAQ (reference sequence). The length of the CDR3 is 10 residues. V lost 6 bases, J lost 7 bases, and 4 bases lay in between. CDR3 DNA sequence: TGTGCCAGCAGTGAAAATGAGCAGTTCTTC. Translated, it gives CASSENEQFF. Drawing the rest from reference TRBV7-9 and TRBJ2-1, the complete variable domain is DTGVSQNPRHKITKRGQNVTFRCDPISEHNRLYWYRQTLGQGPEFLTYFQNEAQLEKSRLLSDRFSAERPKGSFSTLEIQRTEQGDSAMYLCASSENEQFFGPGTRLTVL.

This chain joins TRBV2 and TRBJ1-5; D remains ambiguous. This CDR3 spans 12 amino acids. Trimming left V 3 bases short and J 3 bases short, with 3 bases between. The germline V gene encodes CDR1 SNHLY and CDR2 FYNNEI. The CDR3 DNA reads TGTGCCAGCAGTGACTCCAATCAGCCCCAGCATTTT. Amino acid sequence: CASSDSNQPQHF.

The chain links TRBV4-1 to TRBJ2-2; 10 bases match TRBD2. V shed 4 bases, J shed 6 bases, and the junction held 5 bases outside the gene matches. CDR1 MGHRA and CDR2 YSYEKL come from the germline V gene. The length of the CDR3 is 15 residues. The CDR3 spells CASSPSGRGAGELFF. For the CDR3, the DNA is TGCGCCAGCAGCCCTAGCGGGAGAGGCGCCGGGGAGCTGTTTTTT.

The gene calls are TRBV18 and TRBJ2-7; 9 nucleotides match TRBD1. V was clipped by 1 base and J by 7 bases; unmatched bases: 11. The CDR3 sequence is 16 residues long. From germline, CDR1 is KGHSH and CDR2 LQKENI. The CDR3 region has the DNA TGTGCCAGCTCACCACAACTGGACAGGGGCGGAGGAGAGCAGTACTTC. It is translated as CASSPQLDRGGGEQYF.

This chain connects TRBV24-1 to TRBJ2-3, with D possibly TRBD2 on 6 matching bases. Trimming took off 5 bases at V and 7 bases at J, with 15 bases between the two ends. The germline gives CDR1 KGHDR, CDR2 SFDVKD. The CDR3 length is 14 residues. CDR3 loop: CATSASVAAYTQYF. The CDR3 DNA follows: TGTGCCACCAGTGCTAGCGTAGCAGCATATACGCAGTATTTT.

Only one count was recorded for this clone. The V and J genes are TRBV7-9 and TRBJ1-5, with a tentative D call TRBD1 (6 bases). The ends were cut back, 5 bases at V and 4 bases at J, with 12 bases in the middle. This CDR3 is built from 14 residues. CDR1 SEHNR and CDR2 FQNEAQ come from the germline V gene (reference sequence). CDR3 nucleotide sequence: TGTGCCAGCAGCCCGCAGGGGCGGAATCAGCCCCAGCATTTT. Amino acid sequence: CASSPQGRNQPQHF.

This sequence joins TRBV29-1 and TRBJ2-1; D not resolved. The CDR3 is 12 residues long. In germline, CDR1 is SQVTM, CDR2 ANQGSEA. The CDR3 reads CAVRWSYNEQFF. The CDR3 region has the DNA TGCGCAGTCCGCTGGTCCTACAATGAGCAGTTCTTC.

The genes are TRBV10-3 and TRBJ1-2; the match to TRBD1 covers 7 bases. The CDR3 is 16 amino acids. CDR1 ENHRY and CDR2 SYGVKD come from the germline V gene. Trimming at V came to 0 bases and at J to 4 bases, leaving 8 bases not matched to a gene. The CDR3 loop reads CAISESGGTDLYGYTF. The CDR3 DNA follows: TGTGCCATCAGTGAGTCTGGGGGGACAGACCTCTATGGCTACACCTTC.

The V call is TRBV19, the J call TRBJ1-4; D possibly corresponds to TRBD1 (5 bases). The germline V and J ends were trimmed by 3 bases and 5 bases, with 10 bases remaining between them. This CDR3 contains 14 residues. Germline-derived CDR1 and CDR2 are LNHDA and SQIVND (reference sequence). The CDR3, as DNA: TGTGCCAGTAGTATCCGGGGGATGAATGAAAAACTGTTTTTT. Translating it yields CASSIRGMNEKLFF.

The V call is TRBV10-2, the J call TRBJ2-3, with TRBD2 matching 9 bases. With V trimmed by 3 bases and J by 4 bases, 8 bases remained unmatched. From germline, CDR1 is WSHSY and CDR2 SAAADI. CDR3 length equals 16 residues. Here the CDR3 reads CASSDWLAGMADTQYF. DNA of the CDR3: TGCGCCAGCAGTGATTGGCTAGCGGGAATGGCAGATACGCAGTATTTT.

This chain links TRBV29-1 with TRBJ2-1, with TRBD2 matching over 8 bases. CDR3 length: 11 amino acids. In germline, CDR1 is SQVTM, CDR2 ANQGSEA. The V and J ends lost 6 bases and 9 bases, in that order; junction bases with no gene match: 4. As DNA, the CDR3 is TGCAGCGTGATGGCGGGAGGTGAGCAGTTCTTC. This sequence encodes CSVMAGGEQFF.

This clone was found once. The V gene is TRBV7-9, the J gene TRBJ2-1; 9 nucleotides agree with TRBD2. V dropped 10 bases and J dropped 6; count of bases not matched to a gene: 10. Germline V lookup: CDR1 SEHNR, CDR2 FQNEAQ (reference sequence). The length of the CDR3 is 14 residues. Here the CDR3 DNA reads TGTGCCACCCCCCTGGGAGCGGGAGGCAATGAGCAGTTCTTC. This codes for CATPLGAGGNEQFF.

The rearrangement uses TRBV2 and TRBJ1-2; tentatively, D is TRBD1 (5 bases). The germline CDR1 and CDR2 sequences are SNHLY and FYNNEI. The V and J ends lost 5 bases and 8 bases respectively, with 18 bases between them. This CDR3 spans 14 amino acids. This CDR3 reads CASSHRDGIQGYTF. The CDR3, as DNA: TGTGCCAGCAGTCACCGGGACGGTATCCAGGGCTACACCTTC. The full variable domain, its missing parts supplied by reference TRBV2 and TRBJ1-2, is EPEVTQTPSHQVTQMGQEVILRCVPISNHLYFYWYRQILGQKVEFLVSFYNNEISEKSEIFDDQFSVERPDGSNFTLKIRSTKLEDSAMYFCASSHRDGIQGYTFGSGTRLTVV.

This sequence joins TRBV4-1 and TRBJ1-2, with a possible D match to TRBD1 (5 bases). The CDR3 runs to 18 residues. The V gene's germline CDR1 is MGHRA and CDR2 YSYEKL. V was clipped by 0 bases and J by 0 bases, with 17 bases between them. CDR3 sequence (DNA): TGCGCCAGCAGCCAAGATTCCGCGGGGGGAAGAGCTAACTATGGCTACACCTTC. Protein sequence: CASSQDSAGGRANYGYTF.

J is TRBJ2-7 and V is TRBV3-1 (or the pseudogene TRBV3-2), with TRBD1 as a possible D gene (6 bases). V lost 5 bases, J lost 2 bases, and 16 bases lay in between. CDR1 is LGHDT, CDR2 YNNKEL, per germline (reference sequence). CDR3 length: 15 residues. This CDR3 is CASSSQGGTPYEQYF. The CDR3 nucleotides are TGTGCCAGCAGCTCTCAAGGGGGAACACCCTACGAGCAGTACTTC.